The 15 T cell receptor beta chains given below trace back to one sample, sequenced in a study of identical twins. MiXCR, applied by TCRdb to the 5' RACE reads, yields one record per CDR3 protein. The table has approximately 150,000 distinct CDR3 sequences, under 4.5% seen once. Sequenced sample: memory T cells sorted from blood. These receptors originate from a man aged 18 to 35 in good health.

This clonotype was seen repeatedly, ten times or more. The chain uses TRBV6-6 and TRBJ2-5, with D uncertain. V lost 5 bases and J 2 bases, leaving 9 bases between the germline ends. The CDR3 is made up of 13 amino acids. Germline V gives CDR1 MNHNY, CDR2 SVGAGI (reference sequence). This CDR3 reads CASSQIPQETQYF. In DNA, the CDR3 is TGTGCCAGCAGTCAGATACCACAAGAGACCCAGTACTTC.

There are many counts of this clonotype. The chain links TRBV12-3 or TRBV12-4 to TRBJ2-4, with a weak D call TRBD2 (5 bases). V lost 6 bases and J 0 bases, leaving 12 bases between the germline ends. The CDR3 has 15 residues. CDR3 sequence reads: CASRTGNLAKNIQYF. The CDR3 coding sequence is TGTGCCAGCAGGACGGGAAATCTAGCCAAAAACATTCAGTACTTC.

This clonotype was observed at least ten times. The chain couples TRBV5-1 to TRBJ2-7; a possible D gene is TRBD1 (6 bases). Germline V CDR1 and CDR2: SGHRS, YFSETQ. CDR3 length: 14 residues. Trimming took 3 bases from V and 0 from J, leaving 10 bases between them. In DNA, the CDR3 is TGCGCCAGCAGCTCCAGGGGTTCCTCCTACGAGCAGTACTTC. Translating it yields CASSSRGSSYEQYF.

This clonotype has at least ten counts. The genes are TRBV19 and TRBJ1-5; D is unclear. Trimming pared 6 bases from V and 0 bases from J, leaving 12 bases between. The CDR3 is 15 amino acids. The germline CDR1 and CDR2 sequences are LNHDA and SQIVND (reference sequence). The CDR3, as DNA: TGTGCCAGTAGGAAGGCAGACAATAGCAATCAGCCCCAGCATTTT. Its translation: CASRKADNSNQPQHF.

This clonotype appeared many times. The CDR3 sequence: CASRPSGAPATDTQYF. CDR3 DNA: TGTGCCAGCAGACCCTCAGGGGCTCCAGCGACAGATACGCAGTATTTT. V is TRBV28 and J is TRBJ2-3, with a weak D call TRBD1 (6 bases). CDR3 length equals 16 residues. Deletions cut 6 bases from V and 3 bases from J, with 19 bases between. Germline V CDR1 and CDR2: MDHEN, SYDVKM.

This clonotype was picked up many times. The chain recombines TRBV2 with TRBJ1-4, with 7 bases that match TRBD1. J gave up 7 bases and V 7 bases, and 9 bases lay outside the gene matches. The germline gives CDR1 SNHLY, CDR2 FYNNEI. This CDR3 spans 14 amino acids. CDR3 protein: CASKEGQFFEKLFF. The CDR3 nucleotides read TGTGCCAGCAAGGAGGGACAGTTCTTTGAAAAACTGTTTTTT. Together with reference TRBV2 and TRBJ1-4, the CDR3 gives the full variable domain: EPEVTQTPSHQVTQMGQEVILRCVPISNHLYFYWYRQILGQKVEFLVSFYNNEISEKSEIFDDQFSVERPDGSNFTLKIRSTKLEDSAMYFCASKEGQFFEKLFFGSGTQLSVL.

The sample holds many counts of this clonotype. The chain links TRBV20-1 to TRBJ2-3; TRBD1 or TRBD2 may be the D gene (6 bases each). CDR3 size: 14 residues. Trimming cost V 5 bases and J 1 base, with 13 bases left between them. Germline V lookup: CDR1 DFQATT, CDR2 SNEGSKA (reference sequence). This CDR3 is CSARGGGRTDTQYF. In nucleotides, the CDR3 is TGCAGTGCTCGAGGAGGGGGACGCACAGATACGCAGTATTTT.

This clonotype has at least ten counts. V usage is TRBV13 and J usage is TRBJ1-1; D gene ambiguous. The germline V and J ends were trimmed by 2 bases and 6 bases, with 10 bases remaining between them. CDR1 PRHDT and CDR2 FYEKMQ come from the germline V gene (reference sequence). There are 13 residues in the CDR3. The CDR3 DNA is TGTGCCAGCAGCTTAAGAAGGTTGGCTGAAGCTTTCTTT. Translated, it gives CASSLRRLAEAFF.

This clonotype showed up many times. V is TRBV6-1 and J is TRBJ2-7, with 11 bases fitting TRBD2. V was clipped by 7 bases and J by 1 base; unmatched bases: 6. CDR1 and CDR2 (germline): MNHNS, SASEGT. The CDR3 spans 15 residues. The CDR3 loop is CASNPSSGRSYEQYF. In DNA form, the CDR3 reads TGTGCCAGCAACCCCTCTAGCGGGAGGTCCTACGAGCAGTACTTC.

CDR3 loop: CSATSFSGRGYNEQFF. Here the CDR3 DNA reads TGCAGTGCTACGTCCTTTAGCGGGAGGGGGTACAATGAGCAGTTCTTC. The chain has TRBV20-1 and TRBJ2-1; 11 nucleotides line up with TRBD2. The germline gives CDR1 DFQATT, CDR2 SNEGSKA (reference sequence). The CDR3 consists of 16 residues. Trimming removed 4 bases from V and 4 bases from J; junction bases left unmatched: 9.

This clonotype has ten or more counts. V usage is TRBV7-9 and J usage is TRBJ2-7; D possibly corresponds to TRBD2 (5 bases). V dropped 0 bases and J dropped 12 bases, with 15 bases sitting between them. The CDR3 has 13 residues. CDR1 is SEHNR and CDR2 is FQNEAQ in the germline V gene (reference sequence). The CDR3 sequence: CASSLAEVDPLYF. DNA for the CDR3: TGTGCCAGCAGCTTAGCGGAGGTCGATCCACTGTACTTC.

This clonotype occurred a few times. This chain uses TRBV11-3 with TRBJ1-2; D might be TRBD1 (5 bases). The CDR3 is 14 amino acids. With 6 bases removed from V and 6 bases from J, the gap between germline ends came to 17 bases. Looked up from germline, CDR1 is SGHNT and CDR2 is YENEEA. The CDR3 loop is CASSLGSRAHGYTF. DNA of the CDR3: TGTGCCAGCAGTCTAGGGTCCAGGGCCCATGGCTACACCTTC. The full variable domain, with the rest looked up from reference TRBV11-3 and TRBJ1-2, is EAGVVQSPRYKIIEKKQPVAFWCNPISGHNTLYWYLQNLGQGPELLIRYENEEAVDDSQLPKDRFSAERLKGVDSTLKIQPAELGDSAVYLCASSLGSRAHGYTFGSGTRLTVV.

This clonotype was seen more than once but under ten times. The genes are TRBV11-2 and TRBJ2-1, with TRBD2 identical over 8 bases. The CDR3 consists of 15 residues. The germline V gene has CDR1 SGHAT and CDR2 FQNNGV. Trimming at V came to 5 bases and at J to 6 bases, leaving 9 bases not matched to a gene. The CDR3 nucleotides read TGTGCCAGCAGCCCAGTAGCGGGATGGAGCAATGAGCAGTTCTTC. It encodes CASSPVAGWSNEQFF.

This clonotype was seen repeatedly, ten times or more. This chain joins TRBV6-5 and TRBJ1-1; D remains ambiguous. CDR3 length equals 12 residues. V lost 4 bases and J 3 bases, leaving 6 bases between the germline ends. CDR1 is MNHEY and CDR2 is SVGAGI in the germline V gene. CDR3 protein: CASSSTDTEAFF. DNA for the CDR3: TGTGCCAGCAGTTCCACGGACACTGAAGCTTTCTTT.

This clonotype has ten or more counts. CDR3 in DNA: TGCAGCGTTGTAGAAGAGACCCAGTACTTC. The encoded protein is CSVVEETQYF. The chain joins TRBV29-1 to TRBJ2-5; no definite D call. The CDR3 is 10 amino acids. V dropped 4 bases and J dropped 3 bases, with 3 bases sitting between them. Looked up from germline, CDR1 is SQVTM and CDR2 is ANQGSEA.